Following are 27 T cell receptor beta chains from one sample sequenced in a study of identical twins. Each CDR3 protein is one row after TCRdb ran MiXCR on the 5' RACE reads. The table includes under 900,000 distinct CDR3 sequences, 9% to 15% detected once. The same sample was also studied in work on yellow fever vaccine responses in identical twins.

Sequencing was performed on PBMCs. Every receptor here comes from a woman aged 18 to 35 in good health.

This clonotype was observed a few times. V is TRBV6-2 or TRBV6-3 and J is TRBJ2-7; D perhaps matches TRBD2 (5 bases). In germline, CDR1 is MNHEY, CDR2 SVGEGT. CDR3 length: 14 amino acids. V lost 5 bases, J lost 6 bases, and 17 bases lay in between. The CDR3 here is CASSSGGGFIEQYV. The CDR3 coding sequence is TGTGCCAGCAGTAGCGGAGGAGGATTTATCGAGCAGTACGTC.

There are a few counts of this clonotype. The J gene is TRBJ2-5, the V gene TRBV10-2; TRBD2 matches at 9 bases. CDR1 is WSHSY, CDR2 SAAADI, per germline. There are 13 residues in the CDR3. V trimming: 8 bases; J trimming: 3 bases; junction bases outside the gene matches: 4. The CDR3 nucleotides read TGCGCCAGCTCGCCTAGCGGGGAAGAGACCCAGTACTTC. This translates into CASSPSGEETQYF.

This clonotype appeared a few times. V is TRBV4-2 and J is TRBJ2-3; D is ambiguous. The CDR3 sequence is 16 residues long. V dropped 0 bases and J dropped 4 bases, with 14 bases sitting between them. Germline CDR1 reads LGHNA; CDR2 reads YNFKEQ. The CDR3 loop is CASSQEALARADTQYF. The CDR3 DNA reads as TGTGCCAGCAGCCAAGAGGCCCTGGCCCGCGCAGATACGCAGTATTTT.

This clonotype was detected only a few times. The V gene is TRBV20-1, the J gene TRBJ2-4, with TRBD2 as a possible D gene (6 bases). Germline lookup yields CDR1 DFQATT and CDR2 SNEGSKA (reference sequence). The CDR3 spans 19 residues. V lost 0 bases to trimming and J lost 0 bases, with 21 bases between them. This CDR3 reads CSARDSLSGVRRAKNIQYF. DNA of the CDR3: TGCAGTGCTAGAGATTCCCTATCGGGGGTTCGCCGAGCCAAAAACATTCAGTACTTC.

This clonotype was counted only a few times. The chain combines TRBV5-1 with TRBJ2-1; D gene unclear. The CDR3 has 13 residues. Germline V lookup: CDR1 SGHRS, CDR2 YFSETQ. Trimming removed 1 base from V and 7 bases from J, with 9 bases in between. The CDR3 DNA follows: TGCGCCAGCAGCTTGCGTTCTGGGAATGAGCAGTTCTTC. Translated, it gives CASSLRSGNEQFF.

This clonotype was observed at least ten times. This chain links TRBV29-1 with TRBJ2-3; TRBD2 is a possible D gene (6 bases). V was cut by 2 bases and J by 14 bases, with 20 bases left in between. Germline V CDR1 and CDR2: SQVTM, ANQGSEA. The CDR3 length is 13 residues. In DNA form, the CDR3 reads TGCAGCGTTGAAAAACCACCTTCGGGGACTTGGTATTTT. It codes for CSVEKPPSGTWYF.

Of note for this clonotype: A much larger clone is a single base away; this may be a read error. The gene calls are TRBV20-1 and TRBJ2-5, with no clear D. The germline CDR1 and CDR2 sequences are DFQATT and SNEGSKA (reference sequence). The V end was cut by 3 bases, the J end by 5 bases, with 1 base between. The CDR3 runs 9 residues. For the CDR3, the DNA is TGCAGTGCTAGTGAGACCCAGTACTTC. As protein: CSASETQYF.

Many counts were recorded for this clonotype. This chain joins TRBV5-5 and TRBJ1-5; TRBD1 agrees at 7 bases. Germline V CDR1 and CDR2: SGHKS, YYEKEE (reference sequence). V gave up 4 bases and J gave up 6 bases; unmatched junction bases: 7. This CDR3 has 14 residues. The CDR3: CASSPDRIGQPQHF. CDR3 bases: TGTGCCAGCAGCCCGGACAGGATCGGTCAGCCCCAGCATTTT.

The sample holds many counts of this clonotype. The rearrangement uses TRBV9 and TRBJ2-1; the D is unclear. There are 14 residues in the CDR3. Germline lookup yields CDR1 SGDLS and CDR2 YYNGEE. V was shortened by 0 bases and J by 6 bases, with 10 bases between the two germline ends. The CDR3 loop is CASSVATVRNEQFF. The CDR3 region has the DNA TGTGCCAGCAGCGTAGCCACGGTTCGCAATGAGCAGTTCTTC.

CDR3 amino acids: CASSLVGGPEAFF. In DNA, the CDR3 is TGTGCCAGCAGCTTAGTGGGTGGTCCTGAAGCTTTCTTT. This chain joins TRBV7-2 and TRBJ1-1; no definite D call. The germline gives CDR1 SGHTA, CDR2 FQGNSA. The CDR3 covers 13 residues. Trimming stripped 1 base from V and 6 bases from J, with 9 bases between.

This chain joins TRBV20-1 and TRBJ1-1; D is undetermined. This CDR3 spans 12 amino acids. The ends were cut back, 3 bases at V and 2 bases at J, with 7 bases in the middle. Per germline, CDR1 DFQATT and CDR2 SNEGSKA (reference sequence). The CDR3 sequence is CSASHGNTEAFF. For the CDR3, the DNA is TGCAGTGCTAGTCACGGAAACACTGAAGCTTTCTTT.

There are a few counts of this clonotype. The rearrangement uses TRBV9 and TRBJ2-1, with D maybe TRBD2 (6 bases). V was pared by 0 bases and J by 6 bases, with 13 bases between. Germline lookup yields CDR1 SGDLS and CDR2 YYNGEE. The CDR3 loop spans 15 amino acids. The CDR3 DNA sequence: TGTGCCAGCAGCGTAGTTCCGGGACTCCCCAATGAGCAGTTCTTC. Translating gives CASSVVPGLPNEQFF.

This clonotype was seen repeatedly, ten times or more. This rearrangement joins TRBV6-5 to TRBJ1-4, with a tentative D call TRBD1 (5 bases). This CDR3 is built from 16 residues. Trimming removed 2 bases from V and 5 bases from J, with 15 bases in between. Germline V gene sequence: CDR1 MNHEY, CDR2 SVGAGI. In DNA form, the CDR3 reads TGTGCCAGCAGTTACACGATCGGGACGAAGAATGAAAAACTGTTTTTT. Its protein product is CASSYTIGTKNEKLFF.

This clonotype was counted a few times. The chain is built from TRBV11-2 and TRBJ1-5; weak D call: TRBD1 (6 bases). The germline gives CDR1 SGHAT, CDR2 FQNNGV. This CDR3 contains 15 residues. The V and J ends lost 5 bases and 3 bases respectively, with 14 bases between them. The CDR3 region has the DNA TGTGCCAGCAGCCCCTCGACAGGCTACAATCAGCCCCAGCATTTT. Amino acid sequence: CASSPSTGYNQPQHF.

This chain joins TRBV7-8 and TRBJ2-2; no clear D gene. Deletions cut 1 base from V and 4 bases from J, with 16 bases between. This CDR3 has 17 amino acids. Germline V gives CDR1 SGHVS, CDR2 FQNEAQ. The CDR3 DNA is TGTGCCAGCAGCTTAGGGGCAGCCTATCTTCCCACCGGGGAGCTGTTTTTT. Protein product: CASSLGAAYLPTGELFF.

At least ten counts were recorded for this clonotype. The CDR3 region is CSVVRSYTDTQYF. CDR3 sequence (DNA): TGCAGCGTTGTTAGGTCTTACACAGATACGCAGTATTTT. The V call is TRBV29-1, the J call TRBJ2-3; no firm D call. Trimming shortened V by 4 bases and J by 2 bases, and 10 bases separated the two germline ends. The germline CDR1 and CDR2 sequences are SQVTM and ANQGSEA. The CDR3 is 13 residues long.

The table lists this clonotype with a few counts. DNA of the CDR3: TGCAGTGCTGTGGAAAACAAGGGCAATCAGCCCCAGCATTTT. This encodes CSAVENKGNQPQHF. The chain carries TRBV20-1 and TRBJ1-5; D gene uncertain. The length of the CDR3 is 14 residues. The V and J ends lost 5 bases and 2 bases respectively, with 13 bases between them. In germline, CDR1 is DFQATT, CDR2 SNEGSKA (reference sequence).

The chain has TRBV20-1 and TRBJ2-1; no firm D call. The CDR3 runs 11 residues. Per germline, CDR1 DFQATT and CDR2 SNEGSKA (reference sequence). The V end lost 6 bases, the J end lost 6 bases, and 9 bases lay between the germline ends. The CDR3 nucleotides read TGCAGTGCGAGGAGTCTCAATGAGCAGTTCTTC. This sequence encodes CSARSLNEQFF.

This clonotype was detected many times. This rearrangement joins TRBV12-3 or TRBV12-4 to TRBJ1-3, with D tentatively TRBD1 (6 bases). The CDR3 covers 15 residues. V was cut by 6 bases and J by 3 bases, with 15 bases left in between. The CDR3 DNA reads as TGTGCCAGCAGCCCATACACAGGGTATGGAAACACCATATATTTT. Protein: CASSPYTGYGNTIYF.

This clonotype has a count of ten or more. The genes are TRBV5-1 and TRBJ2-2; TRBD2 agrees at 9 bases. Germline CDR1 and CDR2: SGHRS and YFSETQ. The CDR3 sequence is 17 residues long. The J segment lost 6 bases and the V segment lost 0 bases, leaving 9 bases of the junction unmatched. CDR3 loop: CASSLAVGAGGAGELFF. CDR3 bases: TGCGCCAGCAGCTTGGCCGTAGGAGCGGGGGGCGCCGGGGAGCTGTTTTTT.

This clonotype showed up many times. The chain is built from TRBV13 and TRBJ1-1; the match to TRBD1 covers 7 bases. This CDR3 contains 14 residues. Losses at the gene ends were 5 bases for V and 6 bases for J; bases not matched to a gene: 9. Looked up from germline, CDR1 is PRHDT and CDR2 is FYEKMQ (reference sequence). Here the CDR3 DNA reads TGTGCCAGCAGCATCCGACAGGGCGCATCTGAAGCTTTCTTT. It yields the protein CASSIRQGASEAFF.

The rearrangement links TRBV2 to TRBJ2-5; possibly TRBD2 for D (5 bases). Germline V gene data show CDR1 as SNHLY and CDR2 as FYNNEI. The V end lost 4 bases, the J end lost 0 bases, and 9 bases lay between the germline ends. This CDR3 is built from 14 residues. The CDR3 DNA sequence: TGTGCCAGCAGTGGGACTGTTCACCAAGAGACCCAGTACTTC. Translated: CASSGTVHQETQYF.

This clonotype has a count of ten or more. This chain links TRBV15 with TRBJ1-5, with a tentative D call TRBD1 (5 bases). CDR3 length: 15 amino acids. Trimming stripped 2 bases from V and 0 bases from J, with 8 bases between. Germline CDR1 is LNHNV and CDR2 is YYDKDF (reference sequence). The CDR3 DNA follows: TGTGCCACCAGCAGACCTACAGGTAGCAATCAGCCCCAGCATTTT. Translation gives CATSRPTGSNQPQHF.

V is TRBV5-5 and J is TRBJ2-3; D not certain. The V gene lost 3 bases and the J gene lost 2 bases, with 13 bases spanning the gap. The CDR3 loop spans 15 amino acids. From germline, CDR1 is SGHKS and CDR2 YYEKEE (reference sequence). Here the CDR3 DNA reads TGTGCCAGCAGCTCCTCACGGGCCTACACAGATACGCAGTATTTT. This encodes CASSSSRAYTDTQYF.

The genes are TRBV20-1 and TRBJ1-2; D unclear. V gave up 6 bases and J gave up 7 bases, with 24 bases separating them. Looked up from germline, CDR1 is DFQATT and CDR2 is SNEGSKA (reference sequence). CDR3 length equals 15 residues. The CDR3 nucleotides are TGCAGTGCCCCCCCCAATGGGTCGACTTTTGGTGGCTACACCTTC. As protein: CSAPPNGSTFGGYTF.

In this sample, this clonotype turned up a few times. This sequence joins TRBV7-9 and TRBJ2-7, with unresolved D. V was trimmed by 2 bases and J by 0 bases, leaving 11 bases between them. CDR3 length: 15 amino acids. Germline V gives CDR1 SEHNR, CDR2 FQNEAQ (reference sequence). The CDR3 DNA is TGTGCCAGCAGCTTATTGGGTGGGTTCTCCTACGAGCAGTACTTC. This gives the protein CASSLLGGFSYEQYF.

This clonotype was counted a few times. The chain couples TRBV4-2 to TRBJ2-2, with 7 bases matching TRBD2. The length of the CDR3 is 19 residues. In germline, CDR1 is LGHNA, CDR2 YNFKEQ. Trimming removed 0 bases from V and 6 bases from J; junction bases left unmatched: 16. DNA of the CDR3: TGTGCCAGCAGCCAAGAGTTTCCCGCGGGAGTAGGTTCCCCCGGGGAGCTGTTTTTT. This gives the protein CASSQEFPAGVGSPGELFF.